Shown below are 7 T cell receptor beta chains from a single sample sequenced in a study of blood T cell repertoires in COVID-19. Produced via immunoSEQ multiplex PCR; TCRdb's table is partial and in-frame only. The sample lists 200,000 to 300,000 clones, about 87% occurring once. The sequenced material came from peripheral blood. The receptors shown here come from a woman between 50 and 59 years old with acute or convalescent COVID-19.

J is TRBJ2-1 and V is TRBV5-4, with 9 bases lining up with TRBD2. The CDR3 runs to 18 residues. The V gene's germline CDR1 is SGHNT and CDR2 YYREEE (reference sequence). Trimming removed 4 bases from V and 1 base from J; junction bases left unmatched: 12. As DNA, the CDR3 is TGTGCCAGCAGCCTGGGTTTTAGCGGGAGTAGGTCCTACAATGAGCAGTTCTTC. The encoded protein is CASSLGFSGSRSYNEQFF.

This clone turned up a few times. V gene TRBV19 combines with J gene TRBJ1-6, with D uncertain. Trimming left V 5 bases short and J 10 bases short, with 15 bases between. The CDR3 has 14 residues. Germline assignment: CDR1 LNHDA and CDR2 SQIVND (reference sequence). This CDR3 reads CASSRQVLGSPLHF. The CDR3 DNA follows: TGTGCCAGTAGTCGCCAGGTCTTAGGATCACCCCTCCACTTT.

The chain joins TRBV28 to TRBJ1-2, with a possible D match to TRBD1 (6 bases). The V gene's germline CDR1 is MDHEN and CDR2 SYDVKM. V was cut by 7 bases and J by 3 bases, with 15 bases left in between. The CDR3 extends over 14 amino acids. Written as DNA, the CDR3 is TGTGCCAGCACCCAGGGCCAGGGGTACTATGGCTACACCTTC. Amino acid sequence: CASTQGQGYYGYTF.

CDR3 residues: CASSLCTGGHGYTF. CDR3 sequence (DNA): TGCGCCAGCAGTCTGTGCACAGGGGGCCATGGCTACACCTTC. The chain uses TRBV23-1 and TRBJ1-2; 9 bases line up with TRBD1. TRBV23-1 is an open reading frame whose function is uncertain. Trimming took 4 bases from V and 6 from J; bases not matched to a gene: 6. The CDR3 contains 14 residues.

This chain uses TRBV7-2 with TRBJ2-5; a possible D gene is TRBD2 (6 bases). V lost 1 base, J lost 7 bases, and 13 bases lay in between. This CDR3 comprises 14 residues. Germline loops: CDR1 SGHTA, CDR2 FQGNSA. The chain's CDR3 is CASSLGRDWGTQYF. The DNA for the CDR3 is TGTGCCAGCAGCTTAGGCCGGGACTGGGGGACCCAGTACTTC.

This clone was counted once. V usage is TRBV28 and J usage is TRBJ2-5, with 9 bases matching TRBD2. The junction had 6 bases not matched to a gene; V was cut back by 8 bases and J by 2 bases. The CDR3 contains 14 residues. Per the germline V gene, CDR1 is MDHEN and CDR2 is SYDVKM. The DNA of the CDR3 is TGTGCCAGCCGGGCGGGAGGGTCTCAAGAGACCCAGTACTTC. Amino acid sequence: CASRAGGSQETQYF.

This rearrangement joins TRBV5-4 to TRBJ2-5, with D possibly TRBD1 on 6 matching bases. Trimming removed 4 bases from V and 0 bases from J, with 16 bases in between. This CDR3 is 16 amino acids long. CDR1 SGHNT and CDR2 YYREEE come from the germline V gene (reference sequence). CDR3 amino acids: CASSASGQAYQETQYF. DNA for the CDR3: TGTGCCAGCAGCGCGTCGGGACAAGCGTACCAAGAGACCCAGTACTTC. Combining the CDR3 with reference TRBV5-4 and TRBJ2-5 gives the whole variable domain ETGVTQSPTHLIKTRGQQVTLRCSSQSGHNTVSWYQQALGQGPQFIFQYYREEENGRGNFPPRFSGLQFPNYSSELNVNALELDDSALYLCASSASGQAYQETQYFGPGTRLLVL.